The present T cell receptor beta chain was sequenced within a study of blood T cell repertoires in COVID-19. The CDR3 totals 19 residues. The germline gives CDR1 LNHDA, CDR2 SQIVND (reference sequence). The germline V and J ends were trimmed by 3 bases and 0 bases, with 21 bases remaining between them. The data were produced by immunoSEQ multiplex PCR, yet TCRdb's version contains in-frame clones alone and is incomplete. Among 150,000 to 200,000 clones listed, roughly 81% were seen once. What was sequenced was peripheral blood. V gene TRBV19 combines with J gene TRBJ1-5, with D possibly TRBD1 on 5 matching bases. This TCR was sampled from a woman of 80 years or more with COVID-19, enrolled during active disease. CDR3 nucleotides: TGTGCCAGTAGTATTATTCGGGGGTTCGAAGGGTATAGCAATCAGCCCCAGCATTTT. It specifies CASSIIRGFEGYSNQPQHF.